Each of the 23 T cell receptor beta chains below was sequenced from the same sample in a study of T cells in Graves' hyperthyroidism and ophthalmopathy. The investigators amplified TCR beta CDR3 regions from RNA transcripts. First-round RT-PCR of the TCR CDR3 relied on the HTBI primer set. TCRdb itself ran the multiplex PCR reads through MiXCR, one entry per CDR3 protein. The sample lists approximately 520,000 distinct CDR3 sequences; roughly a quarter were seen once. The sequenced sample consisted of blood. The receptors were sampled from a woman aged 25 to 39 with Graves' ophthalmopathy.

This clonotype was seen repeatedly, ten times or more. The chain recombines TRBV6-1 with TRBJ1-2; 9 nucleotides align to TRBD1. Germline CDR1 reads MNHNS; CDR2 reads SASEGT. The CDR3 loop spans 13 amino acids. The ends lost 5 bases at V and 7 bases at J; junction bases unmatched: 5. The CDR3, as DNA: TGTGCCAGCAGTCCCGGGACAGGGAGTGGCTACACCTTC. This codes for CASSPGTGSGYTF.

The chain uses TRBV12-3 or TRBV12-4 and TRBJ1-1; possible D gene TRBD1, 6 bases. The ends were cut back, 7 bases at V and 11 bases at J, with 26 bases in the middle. The CDR3 loop spans 15 amino acids. CDR3 nucleotides: TGTGCCAGCAACACAAGGAGCGACAGGACCGGTTGGGCTTTCTTT. It translates to CASNTRSDRTGWAFF.

This sequence joins TRBV5-6 and TRBJ1-6, with 7 bases matching TRBD1. V dropped 1 base and J dropped 10; count of bases not matched to a gene: 8. Germline V lookup: CDR1 SGHDT, CDR2 YYEEEE. This CDR3 comprises 15 residues. Here the CDR3 DNA reads TGTGCCAGCAGCTTGCGTCCAGGGGGAATGTCACCCCTCCACTTT. It translates to CASSLRPGGMSPLHF.

This clonotype has ten or more counts. The rearrangement links TRBV6-1 to TRBJ1-4; TRBD1 aligns across 7 bases. CDR1 MNHNS and CDR2 SASEGT come from the germline V gene. The CDR3 loop spans 15 amino acids. V was clipped by 6 bases and J by 10 bases; unmatched bases: 14. CDR3: CASRGTGTAEGKLFF. The CDR3 DNA reads TGTGCCAGCAGGGGGACCGGGACAGCGGAGGGAAAACTGTTTTTT.

The rearrangement links TRBV9 to TRBJ1-1; D is possibly TRBD1 (5 bases). The CDR3 is made up of 15 amino acids. Trimming cost V 2 bases and J 5 bases, with 16 bases left between them. Germline CDR1 SGDLS, CDR2 YYNGEE. CDR3: CASSVDLAGGTEAFF. In DNA, the CDR3 is TGTGCCAGCAGCGTCGACCTCGCGGGGGGAACTGAAGCTTTCTTT. The entire variable domain, with the rest obtained from reference TRBV9 and TRBJ1-1, is as follows: DSGVTQTPKHLITATGQRVTLRCSPRSGDLSVYWYQQSLDQGLQFLIQYYNGEERAKGNILERFSAQQFPDLHSELNLSSLELGDSALYFCASSVDLAGGTEAFFGQGTRLTVV.

The chain is built from TRBV10-2 and TRBJ2-7, with a weak D call TRBD2 (6 bases). V was cut by 4 bases and J by 2 bases, with 15 bases left in between. CDR1 WSHSY and CDR2 SAAADI come from the germline V gene. This CDR3 contains 15 residues. CDR3 sequence (DNA): TGCGCCAGCAGTGTAAGGACGGGAGTCCCCTACGAGCAGTACTTC. This gives the protein CASSVRTGVPYEQYF.

The V and J genes are TRBV6-1 and TRBJ1-1, with D tentatively TRBD1 (6 bases). Germline lookup yields CDR1 MNHNS and CDR2 SASEGT. Between the trimmed V and J ends, which lost 8 bases and 1 base, there was a span of 14 bases. The CDR3 has 14 residues. CDR3 coding DNA: TGTGCCAGCGGCAGGGACATCCAGAACACTGAAGCTTTCTTT. Translation: CASGRDIQNTEAFF.

This clonotype was counted many times. A junction end diverges from the germline sequence, so it may reflect a read error. CDR3 DNA: TGTGCCAGCAGGGAAGGGCCTGGGGGGACTGAAGCTTTCTTT. Protein sequence: CASREGPGGTEAFF. This chain connects TRBV6-1 to TRBJ1-1; the D gene is possibly TRBD1 (5 bases). CDR3 length: 14 amino acids. From germline, CDR1 is MNHNS and CDR2 SASEGT.

This clonotype was recorded at least ten times. The chain links TRBV6-5 to TRBJ1-1; a weak D match, TRBD1 (5 bases). The germline gives CDR1 MNHEY, CDR2 SVGAGI. The CDR3 contains 15 residues. V was cut by 2 bases and J by 2 bases, with 12 bases left in between. In DNA form, the CDR3 reads TGTGCCAGCAGTTACGGCAGGGAGGGAAACACTGAAGCTTTCTTT. This translates into CASSYGREGNTEAFF.

This clonotype was seen ten or more times. The genes are TRBV7-2 and TRBJ2-7, with 11 bases aligning to TRBD1. The CDR3 has 15 residues. CDR1 is SGHTA, CDR2 FQGNSA, per germline. Trimming at V came to 2 bases and at J to 3 bases, leaving 3 bases not matched to a gene. In nucleotides, the CDR3 is TGTGCCAGCAGCTTAAAGGGACAGGGGGTCTACGAGCAGTACTTC. It specifies CASSLKGQGVYEQYF. Supplemented by reference TRBV7-2 and TRBJ2-7, the full variable domain reads GAGVSQSPSNKVTEKGKDVELRCDPISGHTALYWYRQSLGQGLEFLIYFQGNSAPDKSGLPSDRFSAERTGGSVSTLTIQRTQQEDSAVYLCASSLKGQGVYEQYFGPGTRLTVT.

This clonotype was seen a single time. The chain couples TRBV6-1 to TRBJ2-7, with 10 bases identical to TRBD1. Germline trimming cut 6 bases from V and 4 bases from J; bases unmatched to any gene: 12. The length of the CDR3 is 16 residues. CDR1 is MNHNS, CDR2 SASEGT, per germline. CDR3 sequence reads: CASSSYPGTGEYEQYF. The CDR3 nucleotides are TGTGCCAGCAGCTCCTATCCCGGGACAGGGGAATACGAGCAGTACTTC.

There are a few counts of this clonotype. The chain uses TRBV29-1 and TRBJ2-2; D is undetermined. Deletions cut 4 bases from V and 4 bases from J, with 10 bases between. The CDR3 has 13 amino acids. The germline gives CDR1 SQVTM, CDR2 ANQGSEA. The CDR3 loop is CSVVKESTGELFF. The CDR3 region has the DNA TGCAGCGTTGTAAAAGAGAGCACCGGGGAGCTGTTTTTT.

The sample holds a few counts of this clonotype. V is TRBV11-2 and J is TRBJ2-2; 7 bases align to TRBD1. J lost 6 bases, V lost 6 bases, and 10 bases had no gene match. The V gene's germline CDR1 is SGHAT and CDR2 FQNNGV. The CDR3 length is 15 residues. Here the CDR3 DNA reads TGTGCCAGCAGGAGACAGGGCCAGTTACCCGGGGAGCTGTTTTTT. Its translation is CASRRQGQLPGELFF.

This clonotype was found once. The chain carries TRBV20-1 and TRBJ2-7, with 8 bases aligning to TRBD2. The CDR3 extends over 14 amino acids. The V gene end was trimmed by 6 bases and the J gene end by 3 bases; junction bases not matched to a gene: 10. The V gene's germline CDR1 is DFQATT and CDR2 SNEGSKA (reference sequence). The CDR3 loop reads CSASGLARGYEQYF. The CDR3 DNA reads as TGCAGTGCAAGTGGACTAGCACGAGGCTACGAGCAGTACTTC.

This clonotype was recorded many times. The chain couples TRBV12-3 or TRBV12-4 to TRBJ2-2; D gene unclear. The V and J ends lost 7 bases and 1 base respectively, with 7 bases between them. The length of the CDR3 is 13 residues. CDR3 coding DNA: TGTGCCAGCACCCCAGGGAACACCGGGGAGCTGTTTTTT. This translates into CASTPGNTGELFF.

V is TRBV27 and J is TRBJ1-5; maybe TRBD1 (6 bases). In germline, CDR1 is MNHEY, CDR2 SMNVEV (reference sequence). Trimming shortened V by 6 bases and J by 6 bases, and 18 bases separated the two germline ends. CDR3 length: 15 amino acids. The CDR3 coding sequence is TGTGCCAGCAGAAAAGGACAGCTCCATAGTCAGCCCCAGCATTTT. It specifies CASRKGQLHSQPQHF.

This clonotype has ten or more counts. The rearrangement joins TRBV20-1 to TRBJ1-1, with 8 nucleotides matching TRBD1. This CDR3 spans 14 amino acids. Germline loops: CDR1 DFQATT, CDR2 SNEGSKA (reference sequence). V lost 0 bases to trimming and J lost 5 bases; unmatched junction nucleotides: 5. The CDR3 sequence is CSARDGQGGTEAFF. In DNA form, the CDR3 reads TGCAGTGCTAGAGATGGACAGGGAGGTACTGAAGCTTTCTTT.

The rearrangement uses TRBV12-3 or TRBV12-4 and TRBJ1-5; D is undetermined. V dropped 8 bases and J dropped 4 bases, with 12 bases sitting between them. This CDR3 has 13 amino acids. CDR3 sequence: CASADPPNQPQHF. The CDR3 nucleotides are TGTGCCAGCGCGGACCCTCCAAATCAGCCCCAGCATTTT.

This clonotype was counted at least ten times. The rearrangement links TRBV12-3 or TRBV12-4 to TRBJ1-2; D not certain. This CDR3 comprises 14 residues. V was clipped by 7 bases and J by 6 bases, with 18 bases between them. In DNA form, the CDR3 reads TGTGCCAGCACCCGAAACGGGGTCCGGGATGGCTACACCTTC. This encodes CASTRNGVRDGYTF.

This clonotype showed up many times. V gene TRBV10-3 combines with J gene TRBJ1-2; TRBD1 is a possible D gene (5 bases). V lost 3 bases to trimming and J lost 7 bases, with 12 bases between them. Germline V gene lookup returns CDR1 ENHRY and CDR2 SYGVKD. This CDR3 has 13 amino acids. The CDR3 DNA follows: TGTGCCATCAGTGAAGGAGAGGGGTCTGGCTACACCTTC. Its translation: CAISEGEGSGYTF.

This clonotype was counted ten times or more. The chain uses TRBV20-1 and TRBJ1-1; a possible D gene is TRBD1 (5 bases). There are 15 residues in the CDR3. Looked up from germline, CDR1 is DFQATT and CDR2 is SNEGSKA (reference sequence). V was shortened by 5 bases and J by 5 bases, with 21 bases between the two germline ends. CDR3 protein: CSAPQAGGSGTEAFF. The CDR3 region has the DNA TGCAGTGCTCCACAGGCCGGGGGTTCGGGGACTGAAGCTTTCTTT.

In its sample, this clonotype was seen many times. This chain connects TRBV6-5 to TRBJ1-5; TRBD1 agrees at 9 bases. There are 16 residues in the CDR3. V dropped 4 bases and J dropped 4; count of bases not matched to a gene: 8. CDR1 and CDR2 from the germline V gene are MNHEY and SVGAGI. The CDR3 DNA sequence: TGTGCCAGCAGTTCCGGGACAGGGTTTAGGAATCAGCCCCAGCATTTT. Its translation: CASSSGTGFRNQPQHF.

This clonotype was observed a handful of times. The J gene is TRBJ1-2, the V gene TRBV27, with TRBD1 matching over 9 bases. The germline gives CDR1 MNHEY, CDR2 SMNVEV (reference sequence). J was trimmed by 5 bases and V by 3 bases; bases with no gene match: 7. This CDR3 is built from 15 residues. The CDR3 here is CASSLGTGSGYGYTF. DNA of the CDR3: TGTGCCAGCAGTTTGGGGACAGGGAGTGGGTATGGCTACACCTTC.